This T cell receptor (beta chain) was identified in a study of blood T cell repertoires in COVID-19. Study summary: Spain, Italy and the United States supplied samples that represented acute and convalescent COVID-19. T cells, B-cell-depleted T cells, or PBMCs supplied cDNA or gDNA.

The authors' processing: Cell counts per sample came from amplifying reference gene primers. Produced via immunoSEQ multiplex PCR; TCRdb's table is partial and in-frame only. The DNA was the basis for D and trimming; V, J and clone size are from that table. The table shows over 80,000 clones, with less than 85% occurring only once. This CDR3 has 14 amino acids. The V and J ends lost 5 bases and 5 bases, in that order; junction bases with no gene match: 6. Germline assignment: CDR1 MNHNY and CDR2 SVGAGI (reference sequence). Sequenced: peripheral blood. This sequence was found in a woman aged 70 to 79 with acute or convalescent COVID-19. The rearrangement links TRBV6-6 to TRBJ2-7; TRBD1 matches 10 bases. The CDR3: CASSADRGRNEQYF. In DNA form, the CDR3 reads TGTGCCAGCAGTGCCGACAGGGGGCGAAACGAGCAGTACTTC.